These 5 T cell receptor beta chains came from one sample sequenced in a study of regulatory T cells in long-lasting Graves disease. This sample's time point: newly diagnosed GD, antithyroid drugs for less than 3 months. Researchers made the TCR library from RNA that was extracted from PBMCs. Construction of TCR beta libraries relied on iRepertoire HTBI primers and on Arm-PCR targeting CDR3 regions. One entry per CDR3 protein results from TCRdb running MiXCR on the multiplex PCR reads. The table lists about 470,000 distinct CDR3 sequences, more than 12% of them singletons, with over 15% in the top ten. Another study also made use of these data, one on T cells in Graves' hyperthyroidism and ophthalmopathy.

The sample was peripheral blood mononuclear cells (PBMCs), taken at new diagnosis, from a patient treated with antithyroid drugs. The receptor set was obtained from a woman in her 30s with Graves disease.

This clonotype was counted ten times or more. The V and J genes are TRBV3-1 and TRBJ2-7; D call uncertain. With 0 bases removed from V and 3 bases from J, the gap between germline ends came to 9 bases. CDR3 size: 14 residues. Germline CDR1 is LGHDT and CDR2 is YNNKEL (reference sequence). The CDR3 protein is CASSQEYGGYEQYF. The CDR3 DNA reads as TGTGCCAGCAGCCAAGAATACGGCGGCTACGAGCAGTACTTC.

This clonotype was observed at least ten times. The chain joins TRBV11-2 to TRBJ2-7, with D possibly TRBD2 on 6 matching bases. Germline CDR1 and CDR2: SGHAT and FQNNGV. The length of the CDR3 is 19 residues. The V end lost 0 bases, the J end lost 0 bases, and 21 bases lay between the germline ends. The CDR3 spells CASSLEPSWVRTTSYEQYF. CDR3 bases: TGTGCCAGCAGCTTAGAACCGTCGTGGGTGCGGACTACCTCCTACGAGCAGTACTTC.

The chain carries TRBV7-3 and TRBJ1-2; tentatively, D is TRBD1 (6 bases). The CDR3 runs 13 residues. V was clipped by 5 bases and J by 7 bases, with 14 bases between them. The germline V gene has CDR1 SGHTA and CDR2 FQGTGA. For the CDR3, the DNA is TGTGCCAGCAGCCACCCAGGGGACTTTGGCTACACCTTC. Its protein is CASSHPGDFGYTF.

This clonotype was picked up many times. The chain carries TRBV5-1 and TRBJ2-3, with D uncertain. The CDR3 covers 14 residues. V gave up 5 bases and J gave up 1 base, with 11 bases separating them. Germline CDR1 SGHRS, CDR2 YFSETQ. The CDR3 protein is CASSSEVRTDTQYF. The CDR3 DNA sequence: TGCGCCAGCAGTTCCGAAGTCCGCACAGATACGCAGTATTTT.

Only a few counts were recorded for this clonotype. The chain joins TRBV4-1 to TRBJ2-1; D is possibly TRBD2 (5 bases). The V end was cut by 4 bases, the J end by 9 bases, with 16 bases between. CDR3 size: 14 residues. Per the germline V gene, CDR1 is MGHRA and CDR2 is YSYEKL. DNA of the CDR3: TGCGCCAGCAGCCCGAAACTAGGGTCGGTTGAGCAGTTCTTC. It specifies CASSPKLGSVEQFF.